The rows below give T cell receptor beta chains drawn from one sample of a study of immune heterogeneity within non-small cell lung tumors. TCRdb redid the calling of the multiplex PCR reads with MiXCR, one entry per CDR3 protein. The table lists some 19,000 distinct CDR3 sequences, approximately 26% of them singletons. Sequencing input: lung tumor tissue. The source is a man in his forties with non-small cell lung cancer. Both conserved end residues are part of each CDR3. Fields, in order: V gene, clone size, CDR3 protein. Not all rows give a size; the values are once, few, many and, for expanded clones, a class.

V gene: TRBV12-3/TRBV12-4
clone size: .
CDR3 protein: CASTPRQDTKYF

V gene: TRBV5-1
clone size: many
CDR3 protein: CASSDTRGLFYEQYF

V gene: TRBV20-1
clone size: .
CDR3 protein: CSASSLAGGVDEQFF

V gene: TRBV6-2/TRBV6-3
clone size: many
CDR3 protein: CASSGTGGNQPQHF

V gene: TRBV27
clone size: few
CDR3 protein: CASTKYASGANVLTF

V gene: TRBV7-2
clone size: many
CDR3 protein: CASSQNPTSGKANF

V gene: TRBV6-1
clone size: .
CDR3 protein: CASSEFNGRNTDTQYF

V gene: TRBV5-5
clone size: .
CDR3 protein: CASSLPNTQETQYF

V gene: TRBV7-2
clone size: many
CDR3 protein: CASSPDRKVYGYTF

V gene: TRBV7-2
clone size: .
CDR3 protein: CASSKTRQTSGNTIYF

V gene: TRBV6-1
clone size: medium-sized
CDR3 protein: CASRQVNNQPQHF

V gene: TRBV5-4
clone size: .
CDR3 protein: CASRRDPDYNEQFF

V gene: TRBV19
clone size: few
CDR3 protein: CASSKVNEQFF

V gene: TRBV2
clone size: .
CDR3 protein: CASSRLGLASTDTQYF

V gene: TRBV18
clone size: .
CDR3 protein: CASSPGRNTEAFF

V gene: TRBV10-2
clone size: many
CDR3 protein: CASSYGQLNTEAFF

V gene: TRBV30
clone size: few
CDR3 protein: CAWSVRGGGRSYNEQFF

V gene: TRBV3-1
clone size: few
CDR3 protein: CASSLGTPSNTGELFF